This TCR beta chain originates from a study of T-cell reconstitution after alpha-beta-depleted transplantation in children. As it was prepared, the TCRbeta library received unique molecular identifiers. TCRdb processed the PCR reads anew with MiXCR; each CDR3 protein has one entry. This table has a few hundred thousand distinct CDR3 sequences, around 25% appearing once. This clonotype was detected only a few times. The specimen was PBMCs, mostly from graft donor cells, collected 360 days after TCRalphabeta/CD19-depleted stem cell transplant. This TCR was sampled from a female patient younger than 10 who had a stem cell transplant for congenital amegakaryocytic thrombocytopenia, so the T cells may come from the graft donor.

Written as DNA, the CDR3 is TGTGCCAGCAGTTTATGGGTGATGGGGGGCTACACCTTC. Translation: CASSLWVMGGYTF. The V gene is TRBV12-3 or TRBV12-4, the J gene TRBJ1-2; D is undetermined. The CDR3 runs 13 residues. Trimming removed 2 bases at V and 8 bases at J, with 12 bases between.